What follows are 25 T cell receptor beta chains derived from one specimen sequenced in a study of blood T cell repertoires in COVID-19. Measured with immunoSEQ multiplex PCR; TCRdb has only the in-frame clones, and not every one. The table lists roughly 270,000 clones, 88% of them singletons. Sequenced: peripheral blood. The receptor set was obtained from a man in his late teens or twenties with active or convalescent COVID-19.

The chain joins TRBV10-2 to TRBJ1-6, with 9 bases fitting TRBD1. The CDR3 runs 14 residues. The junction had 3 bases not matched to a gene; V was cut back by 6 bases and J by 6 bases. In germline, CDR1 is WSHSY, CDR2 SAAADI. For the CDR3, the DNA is TGCGCCAGCAGACCGGGACAGGGTAATTCACCCCTCCACTTT. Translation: CASRPGQGNSPLHF.

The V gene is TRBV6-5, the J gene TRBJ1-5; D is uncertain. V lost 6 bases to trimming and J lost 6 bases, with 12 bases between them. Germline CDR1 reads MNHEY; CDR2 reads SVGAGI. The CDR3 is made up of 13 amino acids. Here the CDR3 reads CASRNLEGQPQHF. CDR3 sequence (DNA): TGTGCCAGCAGGAATTTGGAGGGTCAGCCCCAGCATTTT.

Written as DNA, the CDR3 is TGTGCCAGCTCCCCCCCCGAGGGAACGGCGGCCCAGTACTTC. Translation: CASSPPEGTAAQYF. The chain recombines TRBV18 with TRBJ2-5; D is perhaps TRBD2 (5 bases). The germline V gene encodes CDR1 KGHSH and CDR2 LQKENI. The CDR3 loop spans 14 amino acids. With 6 bases removed from V and 9 bases from J, the gap between germline ends came to 20 bases.

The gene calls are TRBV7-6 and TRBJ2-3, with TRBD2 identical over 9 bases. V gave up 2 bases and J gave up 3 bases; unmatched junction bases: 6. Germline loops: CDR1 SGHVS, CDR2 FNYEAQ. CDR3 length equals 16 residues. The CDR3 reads CASSLSQRGVTDTQYF. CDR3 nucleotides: TGTGCCAGCAGCTTATCCCAGCGGGGGGTGACAGATACGCAGTATTTT. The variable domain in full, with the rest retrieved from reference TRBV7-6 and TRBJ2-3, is GAGVSQSPRYKVTKRGQDVALRCDPISGHVSLYWYRQALGQGPEFLTYFNYEAQQDKSGLPNDRFSAERPEGSISTLTIQRTEQRDSAMYRCASSLSQRGVTDTQYFGPGTRLTVL.

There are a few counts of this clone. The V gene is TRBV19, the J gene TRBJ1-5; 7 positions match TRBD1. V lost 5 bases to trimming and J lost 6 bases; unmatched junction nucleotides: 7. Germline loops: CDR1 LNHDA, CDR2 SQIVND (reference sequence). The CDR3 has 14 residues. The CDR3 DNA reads TGTGCCAGTAGTTCCGACAGGGATCGTCAGCCCCAGCATTTT. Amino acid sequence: CASSSDRDRQPQHF.

This CDR3 is CASSSRDGELFF. In DNA, the CDR3 is TGCGCCAGCAGCTCGAGAGACGGGGAGCTGTTTTTT. V gene TRBV5-1 combines with J gene TRBJ2-2; D unclear. V was cut by 3 bases and J by 7 bases, with 7 bases left in between. This CDR3 region has 12 residues. The V gene's germline CDR1 is SGHRS and CDR2 YFSETQ. Based on the CDR3 plus reference TRBV5-1 and TRBJ2-2, the full variable domain is KAGVTQTPRYLIKTRGQQVTLSCSPISGHRSVSWYQQTPGQGLQFLFEYFSETQRNKGNFPGRFSGRQFSNSRSEMNVSTLELGDSALYLCASSSRDGELFFGEGSRLTVL.

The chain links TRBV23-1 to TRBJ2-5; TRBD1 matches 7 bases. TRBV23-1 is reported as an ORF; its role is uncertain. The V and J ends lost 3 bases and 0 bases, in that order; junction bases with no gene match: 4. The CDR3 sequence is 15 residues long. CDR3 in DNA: TGCGCCAGCAGTCATTGTGGACAGGACCAAGAGACCCAGTACTTC. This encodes CASSHCGQDQETQYF.

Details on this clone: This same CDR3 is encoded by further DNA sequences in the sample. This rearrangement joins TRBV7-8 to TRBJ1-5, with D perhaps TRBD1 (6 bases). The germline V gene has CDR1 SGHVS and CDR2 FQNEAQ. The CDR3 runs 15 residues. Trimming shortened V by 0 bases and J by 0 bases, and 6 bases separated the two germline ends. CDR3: CASSLADSSNQPQHF. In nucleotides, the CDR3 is TGTGCCAGCAGCTTAGCGGACAGTAGCAATCAGCCCCAGCATTTT.

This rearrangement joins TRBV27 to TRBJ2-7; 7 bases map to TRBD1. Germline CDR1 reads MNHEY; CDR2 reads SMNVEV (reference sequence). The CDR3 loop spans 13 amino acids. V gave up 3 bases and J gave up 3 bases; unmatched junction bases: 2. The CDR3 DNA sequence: TGTGCCAGCAGTTTGGGACAGATCTACGAGCAGTACTTC. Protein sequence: CASSLGQIYEQYF.

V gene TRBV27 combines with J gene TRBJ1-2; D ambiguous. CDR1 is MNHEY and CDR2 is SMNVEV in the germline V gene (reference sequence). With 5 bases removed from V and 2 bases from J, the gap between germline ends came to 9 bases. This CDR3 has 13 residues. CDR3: CASSSSNNYGYTF. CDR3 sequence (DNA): TGTGCCAGCAGTAGTTCTAACAACTATGGCTACACCTTC.

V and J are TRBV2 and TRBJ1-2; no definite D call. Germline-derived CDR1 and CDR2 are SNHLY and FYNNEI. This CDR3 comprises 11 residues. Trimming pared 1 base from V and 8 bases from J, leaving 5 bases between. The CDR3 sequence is CASSEDQGYTF. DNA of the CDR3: TGTGCCAGCAGTGAAGACCAGGGCTACACCTTC.

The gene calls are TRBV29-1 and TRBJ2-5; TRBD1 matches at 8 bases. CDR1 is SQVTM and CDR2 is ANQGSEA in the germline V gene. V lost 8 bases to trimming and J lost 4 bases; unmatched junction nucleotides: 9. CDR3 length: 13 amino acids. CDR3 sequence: CSQAGGLGETQYF. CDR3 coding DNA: TGCAGCCAAGCAGGGGGCTTAGGAGAGACCCAGTACTTC. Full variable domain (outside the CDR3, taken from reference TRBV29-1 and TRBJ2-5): SAVISQKPSRDICQRGTSLTIQCQVDSQVTMMFWYRQQPGQSLTLIATANQGSEATYESGFVIDKFPISRPNLTFSTLTVSNMSPEDSSIYLCSQAGGLGETQYFGPGTRLLVL.

In nucleotides, the CDR3 is TGTGCCAGCAGCTTGGTTCTCGGGGGGGCCTTGGATACGCAGTATTTT. The encoded protein is CASSLVLGGALDTQYF. The V gene is TRBV5-4, the J gene TRBJ2-3, with TRBD2 matching over 8 bases. Per germline, CDR1 SGHNT and CDR2 YYREEE (reference sequence). The junction had 9 bases not matched to a gene; V was cut back by 0 bases and J by 6 bases. CDR3 length: 16 residues. Based on the CDR3 plus reference TRBV5-4 and TRBJ2-3, the full variable domain is ETGVTQSPTHLIKTRGQQVTLRCSSQSGHNTVSWYQQALGQGPQFIFQYYREEENGRGNFPPRFSGLQFPNYSSELNVNALELDDSALYLCASSLVLGGALDTQYFGPGTRLTVL.

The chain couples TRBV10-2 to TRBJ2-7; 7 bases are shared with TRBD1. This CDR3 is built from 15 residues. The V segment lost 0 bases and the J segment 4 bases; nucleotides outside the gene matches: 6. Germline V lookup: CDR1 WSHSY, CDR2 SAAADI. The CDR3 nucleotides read TGCGCCAGCAGTGAGTCGACAGGGATTTTGTACGAGCAGTACTTC. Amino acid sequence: CASSESTGILYEQYF.

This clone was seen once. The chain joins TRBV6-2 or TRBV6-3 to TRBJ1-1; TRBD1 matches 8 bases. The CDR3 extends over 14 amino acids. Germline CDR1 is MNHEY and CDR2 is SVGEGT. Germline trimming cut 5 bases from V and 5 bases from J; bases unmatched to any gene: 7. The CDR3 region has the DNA TGTGCCAGCAGTACTCGGACAGGGAAAACTGAAGCTTTCTTT. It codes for CASSTRTGKTEAFF.

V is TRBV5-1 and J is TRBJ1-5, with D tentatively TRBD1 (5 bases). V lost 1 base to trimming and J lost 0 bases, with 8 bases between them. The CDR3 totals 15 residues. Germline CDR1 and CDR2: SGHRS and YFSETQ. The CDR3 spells CASSLRGDSNQPQHF. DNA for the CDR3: TGCGCCAGCAGCTTGCGGGGGGATAGCAATCAGCCCCAGCATTTT.

The CDR3 loop reads CASSPTAGTAEKLFF. DNA for the CDR3: TGCGCCAGCAGCCCGACCGCCGGGACAGCTGAAAAACTGTTTTTT. The gene calls are TRBV5-1 and TRBJ1-4, with 7 bases that match TRBD1. V shed 4 bases, J shed 7 bases, and the junction held 10 bases outside the gene matches. In germline, CDR1 is SGHRS, CDR2 YFSETQ. This CDR3 is 15 amino acids long.

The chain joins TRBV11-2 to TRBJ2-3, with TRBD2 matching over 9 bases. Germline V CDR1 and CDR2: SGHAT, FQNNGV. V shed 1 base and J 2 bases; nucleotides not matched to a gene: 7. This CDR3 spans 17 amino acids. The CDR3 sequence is CASSLGLLAGYTDTQYF. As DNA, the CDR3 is TGTGCCAGCAGCTTAGGGTTGCTAGCGGGGTACACAGATACGCAGTATTTT.

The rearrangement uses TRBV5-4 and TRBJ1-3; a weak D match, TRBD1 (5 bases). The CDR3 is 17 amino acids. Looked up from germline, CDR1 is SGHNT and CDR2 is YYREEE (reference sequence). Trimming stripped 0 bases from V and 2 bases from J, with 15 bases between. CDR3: CASSLDRRGVPGNTIYF. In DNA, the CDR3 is TGTGCCAGCAGCTTGGATAGGCGGGGGGTACCTGGAAACACCATATATTTT.

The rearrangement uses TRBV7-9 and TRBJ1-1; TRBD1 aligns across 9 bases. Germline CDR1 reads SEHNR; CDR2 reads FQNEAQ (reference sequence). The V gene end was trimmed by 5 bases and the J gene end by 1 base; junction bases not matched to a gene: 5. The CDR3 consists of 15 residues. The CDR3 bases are TGTGCCAGCAGCCCGAGGACAGGGGAGAACACTGAAGCTTTCTTT. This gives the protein CASSPRTGENTEAFF.

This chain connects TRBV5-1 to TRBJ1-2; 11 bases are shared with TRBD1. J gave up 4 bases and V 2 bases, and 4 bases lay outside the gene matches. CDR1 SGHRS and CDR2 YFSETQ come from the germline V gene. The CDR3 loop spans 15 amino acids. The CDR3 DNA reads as TGCGCCAGCAGCTTAGGACAGGGGGCGAGCTATGGCTACACCTTC. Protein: CASSLGQGASYGYTF. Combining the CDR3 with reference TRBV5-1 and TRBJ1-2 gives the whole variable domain KAGVTQTPRYLIKTRGQQVTLSCSPISGHRSVSWYQQTPGQGLQFLFEYFSETQRNKGNFPGRFSGRQFSNSRSEMNVSTLELGDSALYLCASSLGQGASYGYTFGSGTRLTVV.

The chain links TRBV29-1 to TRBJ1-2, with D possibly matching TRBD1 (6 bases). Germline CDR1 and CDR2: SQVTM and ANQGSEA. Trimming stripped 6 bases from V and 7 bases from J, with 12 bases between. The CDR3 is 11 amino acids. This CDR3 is CSVAGEFGYTF. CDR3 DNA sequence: TGCAGCGTCGCAGGGGAATTTGGCTACACCTTC.

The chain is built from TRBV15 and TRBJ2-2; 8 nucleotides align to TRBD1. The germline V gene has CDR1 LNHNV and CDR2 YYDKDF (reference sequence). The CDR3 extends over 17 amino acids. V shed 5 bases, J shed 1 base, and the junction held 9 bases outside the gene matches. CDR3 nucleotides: TGTGCCACCAGCCAGGGGACCGGACAGGGGAACACCGGGGAGCTGTTTTTT. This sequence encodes CATSQGTGQGNTGELFF.

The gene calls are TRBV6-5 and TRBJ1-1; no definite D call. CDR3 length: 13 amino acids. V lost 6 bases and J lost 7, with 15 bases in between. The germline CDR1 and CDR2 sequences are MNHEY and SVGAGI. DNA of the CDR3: TGTGCCAGCAGACCTAGGACTGAGGTTGAAGCTTTCTTT. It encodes CASRPRTEVEAFF.

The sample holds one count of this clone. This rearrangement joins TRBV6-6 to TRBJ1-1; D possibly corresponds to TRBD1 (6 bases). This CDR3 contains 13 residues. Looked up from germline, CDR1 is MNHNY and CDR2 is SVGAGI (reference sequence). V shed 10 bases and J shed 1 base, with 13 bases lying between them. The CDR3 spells CAINSDRNTEAFF. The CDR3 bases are TGTGCCATCAACTCGGACAGGAACACTGAAGCTTTCTTT.